This T cell receptor beta chain emerged from a study of blood T cells in healthy people across ages. Study at large: Template switching recovered approximately one barcoded beta molecule for every two T cells. Study results and limitations: Whereas aged donors had fewer naive CD4+ cells, long-lived donors had more of them and higher diversity.

With a J-beta primer mix and a sample-barcoded 5' primer, a second PCR ran about 7 to 12 cycles. TCRdb re-called the 5' RACE reads with MiXCR, one entry per CDR3 protein. The profile shows 650,000 or so distinct CDR3 sequences, roughly half of them singletons. There are 14 residues in the CDR3. V was trimmed by 6 bases and J by 3 bases, leaving 9 bases between them. CDR1 MDHEN and CDR2 SYDVKM come from the germline V gene. On this clonotype itself: Its antigen is not identified.

Ten milliliters of peripheral blood were drawn from each donor. V gene TRBV28 combines with J gene TRBJ2-6; D is ambiguous. The specimen was blood. The TCR comes from a woman of 80 years or more in good health. The CDR3 coding sequence is TGTGCCAGCAGGCATACGGGTGGGGCCAACGTCCTGACTTTC. Protein sequence: CASRHTGGANVLTF.